Following are 14 T cell receptor beta chains from one sample sequenced in a study of blood T cell repertoires in COVID-19. Clones were sequenced by immunoSEQ multiplex PCR, and TCRdb holds only the in-frame ones, with some missing. The sample shows some 150,000 clones, 81% of them seen only once. The sequenced sample was peripheral blood. The receptors stem from a woman aged 60-75 years with active or convalescent COVID-19.

V usage is TRBV11-3 and J usage is TRBJ2-1; D is perhaps TRBD2 (7 bases). The CDR3 contains 15 residues. V was clipped by 5 bases and J by 7 bases, with 18 bases between them. Germline V gives CDR1 SGHNT, CDR2 YENEEA. The CDR3 DNA follows: TGTGCCAGCAGCACGGGGGGCTTTAATTTGAATGAGCAGTTCTTC. Amino acid sequence: CASSTGGFNLNEQFF.

The chain recombines TRBV24-1 with TRBJ1-5; D is undetermined. V dropped 4 bases and J dropped 10 bases, with 13 bases sitting between them. CDR3 length: 13 residues. The germline V gene has CDR1 KGHDR and CDR2 SFDVKD. The CDR3 here is CATSETRFSPQHF. As DNA, the CDR3 is TGTGCCACCAGTGAAACACGATTTAGCCCCCAGCATTTT.

The J gene is TRBJ1-1, the V gene TRBV11-2; 10 positions agree with TRBD1. Germline V CDR1 and CDR2: SGHAT, FQNNGV. Germline trimming cut 7 bases from V and 1 base from J; bases unmatched to any gene: 3. CDR3 length: 14 amino acids. CDR3 nucleotide sequence: TGTGCCAGCATCCGGACAGGGGGGAACACTGAAGCTTTCTTT. Translated: CASIRTGGNTEAFF. Drawing the rest from reference TRBV11-2 and TRBJ1-1, the complete variable domain is EAGVAQSPRYKIIEKRQSVAFWCNPISGHATLYWYQQILGQGPKLLIQFQNNGVVDDSQLPKDRFSAERLKGVDSTLKIQPAKLEDSAVYLCASIRTGGNTEAFFGQGTRLTVV.

The chain has TRBV10-3 and TRBJ1-1; no clear D. This CDR3 is built from 13 residues. Germline CDR1 and CDR2: ENHRY and SYGVKD. Trimming left V 9 bases short and J 4 bases short, with 15 bases between. The CDR3 region has the DNA TGTGCCATAGCAACGGCCCGGGGCACTGAAGCTTTCTTT. This sequence encodes CAIATARGTEAFF.

The rearrangement links TRBV23-1 to TRBJ1-2; tentatively, D is TRBD1 (5 bases). TRBV23-1 counts as an open reading frame of uncertain function. V was trimmed by 2 bases and J by 8 bases, leaving 12 bases between them. The CDR3 covers 13 residues. CDR3 nucleotide sequence: TGCGCCAGCAGTCAACCCGGGGGTGTGGGCTACACCTTC. It yields the protein CASSQPGGVGYTF.

The J gene is TRBJ1-1, the V gene TRBV6-5; tentative D call: TRBD1 (6 bases). Trimming took 10 bases from V and 11 from J, leaving 17 bases between them. This CDR3 has 11 residues. The V gene's germline CDR1 is MNHEY and CDR2 SVGAGI. This chain's CDR3 is CATDRNRDAFF. The CDR3 region has the DNA TGTGCCACCGACCGGAACAGGGATGCTTTCTTT.

CDR3: CAGGQTGTSGRAGTDTGELFF. The CDR3 bases are TGTGCCGGGGGACAGACAGGGACTAGCGGGAGGGCCGGGACCGACACCGGGGAGCTGTTTTTT. J is TRBJ2-2 and V is TRBV28; TRBD2 aligns across 16 bases. With V trimmed by 11 bases and J by 3 bases, 21 bases remained unmatched. In germline, CDR1 is MDHEN, CDR2 SYDVKM. The CDR3 consists of 21 residues. Drawing the rest from reference TRBV28 and TRBJ2-2, the complete variable domain is DVKVTQSSRYLVKRTGEKVFLECVQDMDHENMFWYRQDPGLGLRLIYFSYDVKMKEKGDIPEGYSVSREKKERFSLILESASTNQTSMYLCAGGQTGTSGRAGTDTGELFFGEGSRLTVL.

The gene calls are TRBV28 and TRBJ2-3; 7 bases match TRBD2. V shed 3 bases, J shed 0 bases, and the junction held 12 bases outside the gene matches. The CDR3 extends over 18 amino acids. CDR1 is MDHEN and CDR2 is SYDVKM in the germline V gene. CDR3 region: CASSLGKTTSPSTDTQYF. CDR3 DNA: TGTGCCAGCAGTTTGGGGAAGACGACTAGCCCTAGCACAGATACGCAGTATTTT.

This clone was detected a few times. The chain links TRBV2 to TRBJ1-2, with D perhaps matching TRBD1 (6 bases). The germline V gene encodes CDR1 SNHLY and CDR2 FYNNEI. The ends were cut back, 7 bases at V and 1 base at J, with 13 bases in the middle. This CDR3 comprises 14 residues. Here the CDR3 reads CASNGQSGNYGYTF. CDR3 bases: TGTGCCAGCAACGGACAGAGCGGTAACTATGGCTACACCTTC. The variable domain in full, with the rest retrieved from reference TRBV2 and TRBJ1-2, is EPEVTQTPSHQVTQMGQEVILRCVPISNHLYFYWYRQILGQKVEFLVSFYNNEISEKSEIFDDQFSVERPDGSNFTLKIRSTKLEDSAMYFCASNGQSGNYGYTFGSGTRLTVV.

The table lists this clone with a few counts. This rearrangement joins TRBV19 to TRBJ2-1, with TRBD2 matching over 8 bases. The CDR3 consists of 13 residues. Trimming at V came to 10 bases and at J to 7 bases, leaving 9 bases not matched to a gene. CDR1 and CDR2 (germline): LNHDA, SQIVND (reference sequence). CDR3 sequence: CATNGLAVNEQFF. DNA for the CDR3: TGTGCCACCAATGGACTAGCCGTTAATGAGCAGTTCTTC.

The rearrangement joins TRBV4-3 to TRBJ1-2; 8 bases are a match to TRBD1. This CDR3 is built from 16 residues. Germline CDR1 reads LGHNA; CDR2 reads YSLEER. V was pared by 1 base and J by 2 bases, with 6 bases of the junction left unmatched. The CDR3 reads CASSQGGGQGNYGYTF. The CDR3 DNA is TGCGCCAGCAGCCAAGGCGGTGGACAGGGAAACTATGGCTACACCTTC.

V usage is TRBV28 and J usage is TRBJ2-1; 9 bases match TRBD2. Germline trimming cut 6 bases from V and 7 bases from J; bases unmatched to any gene: 4. Germline loops: CDR1 MDHEN, CDR2 SYDVKM. The length of the CDR3 is 13 residues. CDR3 region: CASRRGGVNEQFF. The CDR3 nucleotides are TGTGCCAGCAGGCGGGGGGGCGTTAATGAGCAGTTCTTC.

The chain combines TRBV28 with TRBJ2-3; D is perhaps TRBD2 (5 bases). V lost 7 bases and J 4 bases, leaving 18 bases between the germline ends. Germline V lookup: CDR1 MDHEN, CDR2 SYDVKM. This CDR3 has 15 amino acids. The CDR3 here is CASNLGRTDPDTQYF. CDR3 DNA: TGTGCCAGCAACCTTGGGCGGACTGATCCAGATACGCAGTATTTT.

This clone was seen only once. J is TRBJ2-3 and V is TRBV4-1; 10 bases line up with TRBD2. CDR3 length: 18 amino acids. Germline V gene data show CDR1 as MGHRA and CDR2 as YSYEKL. V was clipped by 2 bases and J by 3 bases; unmatched bases: 11. CDR3 amino acids: CASSQLMTSGLITDTQYF. The CDR3 nucleotides are TGCGCCAGCAGCCAACTTATGACTAGCGGGTTGATTACAGATACGCAGTATTTT.